This T cell receptor (beta chain) was sequenced in a study of blood T cell repertoires in COVID-19. Study-wide context: T cells, B-cell-depleted T cells, or PBMCs supplied cDNA or gDNA.

Per the authors' pipeline: Amplification of reference gene primers was used by the study to estimate nucleated cell counts. The assay was immunoSEQ multiplex PCR, and TCRdb's table has in-frame clones only and misses some. The V and J calls and clone size were taken over from that table, and D and trimming were inferred from the DNA. The table has 110,000 or so clones, roughly 79% seen once. Sequences were obtained from peripheral blood. The receptor comes from a woman between 65 and 79 years old with acute or convalescent COVID-19.

The CDR3 nucleotides read TGTGCCAGCAGCGGGGGAGGTCTATTTGGCTACACCTTC. Protein sequence: CASSGGGLFGYTF. V gene TRBV9 combines with J gene TRBJ1-2, with D unresolved. V shed 3 bases and J shed 7 bases, with 13 bases lying between them. CDR3 length: 13 amino acids. The germline V gene has CDR1 SGDLS and CDR2 YYNGEE.